This is a list of T cell receptor beta chains from one sample in a study of OX40 agonist ivuxolimab in advanced cancers. Clones were sequenced by immunoSEQ multiplex PCR, and TCRdb holds only the in-frame ones, with some missing. The sample consists of 65,000 to 75,000 clones, approximately 90% of them appearing once. This material consisted of CD4+ or CD8+ T cells sorted from blood, taken in a trial of the OX40 agonist ivuxolimab. These receptors originate from an adult with an advanced solid tumor such as melanoma, head and neck, liver or kidney cancer. Each CDR3 is given with its conserved first and last residue. Fields, in order: V gene, CDR3 length, clone size, D gene, J gene, CDR3 DNA, CDR3 protein. D genes are given only for firm matches. The listing skips clone size in some rows; elsewhere it reads once, few, many or a size class.

v_call: TRBV19; cdr3_length: 14; clone_size: .; d_call: TRBD1; j_call: TRBJ1-1; cdr3_nt: TGTGCCAGTAGTCGACAGGGATCGGTCACTGAAGCTTTCTTT; cdr3_aa: CASSRQGSVTEAFF
v_call: TRBV19; cdr3_length: 17; clone_size: .; d_call: .; j_call: TRBJ1-1; cdr3_nt: TGTGCCAGTAGTATTGATTCCGGGACAACCTACAACACTGAAGCTTTCTTT; cdr3_aa: CASSIDSGTTYNTEAFF
v_call: TRBV19; cdr3_length: 17; clone_size: .; d_call: TRBD2; j_call: TRBJ2-3; cdr3_nt: TGTGCCAGTAGTCCCCGACTAGCGGGAGGGCAGGCAGATACGCAGTATTTT; cdr3_aa: CASSPRLAGGQADTQYF
v_call: TRBV6-5; cdr3_length: 11; clone_size: .; d_call: .; j_call: TRBJ1-1; cdr3_nt: TGTGCCAGCGGGCGGAACACTGAAGCTTTCTTT; cdr3_aa: CASGRNTEAFF
v_call: TRBV19; cdr3_length: 14; clone_size: .; d_call: .; j_call: TRBJ2-1; cdr3_nt: TGTGCCAGTAGTAGGGGGGACTCTTACAATGAGCAGTTCTTC; cdr3_aa: CASSRGDSYNEQFF
v_call: TRBV27; cdr3_length: 19; clone_size: .; d_call: TRBD2; j_call: TRBJ2-3; cdr3_nt: TGTGCCAGCAGTCCACTCCTGGGACTAGCGGGAGCTAGGTCAGATACGCAGTATTTT; cdr3_aa: CASSPLLGLAGARSDTQYF
v_call: TRBV6-6; cdr3_length: 13; clone_size: .; d_call: .; j_call: TRBJ2-7; cdr3_nt: TGTGCCAGCAGAGCCCCCACGTCCGACGAGCAGTACTTC; cdr3_aa: CASRAPTSDEQYF
v_call: TRBV21-1; cdr3_length: 14; clone_size: .; d_call: .; j_call: TRBJ1-2; cdr3_nt: TGTGCCAGCAGCAAAGGGAGCCGGTACTATGGCTACACCTTC; cdr3_aa: CASSKGSRYYGYTF
v_call: TRBV6-1; cdr3_length: 15; clone_size: .; d_call: TRBD1; j_call: TRBJ2-3; cdr3_nt: TGTGCCAGCAGGGCGGGACAGGCCTACACAGATACGCAGTATTTT; cdr3_aa: CASRAGQAYTDTQYF
v_call: TRBV30; cdr3_length: 12; clone_size: .; d_call: .; j_call: TRBJ2-4; cdr3_nt: TGTGCCTGGGGGACTCCGGGAAACATTCAGTACTTC; cdr3_aa: CAWGTPGNIQYF
v_call: TRBV5-6; cdr3_length: 15; clone_size: once; d_call: TRBD1; j_call: TRBJ1-1; cdr3_nt: TGTGCCAGCAGCACCCCGACAGGGACCTTCGTAGGAACTTTCTTT; cdr3_aa: CASSTPTGTFVGTFF
v_call: TRBV18; cdr3_length: 16; clone_size: .; d_call: .; j_call: TRBJ2-2; cdr3_nt: TGTGCCAGCTCACCACAGGGTAGCGTCAACACCGGGGAGCTGTTTTTT; cdr3_aa: CASSPQGSVNTGELFF
v_call: TRBV5-1; cdr3_length: 16; clone_size: .; d_call: TRBD1; j_call: TRBJ2-5; cdr3_nt: TGCGCCAGCAGCTTTTCAGGGGGTGGTTTCGGTGAGACCCAGTACTTC; cdr3_aa: CASSFSGGGFGETQYF
v_call: TRBV9; cdr3_length: 19; clone_size: .; d_call: TRBD2; j_call: TRBJ2-2; cdr3_nt: TGTGCCAGCAGCGTAGGCCTAGCGGGAGGACTAGCGAACACCGGGGAGCTGTTTTTT; cdr3_aa: CASSVGLAGGLANTGELFF
v_call: TRBV7-2; cdr3_length: 13; clone_size: .; d_call: TRBD1; j_call: TRBJ1-3; cdr3_nt: TGTGCCAGCAGCTTAGGACAGGGGGCAGGAGGTTATTTT; cdr3_aa: CASSLGQGAGGYF
v_call: TRBV6-6; cdr3_length: 14; clone_size: .; d_call: .; j_call: TRBJ2-7; cdr3_nt: TGTGCCAGCAGTTACAACAGAAGAGGTGCCGAGCAGTACTTC; cdr3_aa: CASSYNRRGAEQYF
v_call: TRBV19; cdr3_length: 15; clone_size: .; d_call: .; j_call: TRBJ2-1; cdr3_nt: TGTGCCAGTAGTATTGGTGAGAGCTCCTACAATGAGCAGTTCTTC; cdr3_aa: CASSIGESSYNEQFF
v_call: TRBV11-3; cdr3_length: 15; clone_size: .; d_call: TRBD2; j_call: TRBJ2-1; cdr3_nt: TGTGCCAGCAGCGAGGGACTAGCGGGTGCCGGTGAGCAGTTCTTC; cdr3_aa: CASSEGLAGAGEQFF
v_call: TRBV7-2; cdr3_length: 17; clone_size: .; d_call: TRBD2; j_call: TRBJ2-4; cdr3_nt: TGTGCCAGCAGCCTTGTCCGGGGGGGACTAGCCAAAAACATTCAGTACTTC; cdr3_aa: CASSLVRGGLAKNIQYF
v_call: TRBV5-6; cdr3_length: 17; clone_size: .; d_call: TRBD1; j_call: TRBJ1-2; cdr3_nt: TGTGCCAGCAGCACCCACAGGGGATTATATGCGGACTATGGCTACACCTTC; cdr3_aa: CASSTHRGLYADYGYTF
v_call: TRBV19; cdr3_length: 14; clone_size: .; d_call: .; j_call: TRBJ1-6; cdr3_nt: TGTGCCAGTAACCAGGGTGATAATAATTCACCCCTCCACTTT; cdr3_aa: CASNQGDNNSPLHF
v_call: TRBV4-3; cdr3_length: 17; clone_size: .; d_call: .; j_call: TRBJ1-5; cdr3_nt: TGCGCCAGCAGCCAAGATCTTTTCAGGGGAAGCAATCAGCCCCAGCATTTT; cdr3_aa: CASSQDLFRGSNQPQHF
v_call: TRBV7-9; cdr3_length: 15; clone_size: .; d_call: .; j_call: TRBJ2-1; cdr3_nt: TGTGCCAGCAGCCCGAACAGTGTCTCCTACAATGAGCAGTTCTTC; cdr3_aa: CASSPNSVSYNEQFF
v_call: TRBV12-5; cdr3_length: 14; clone_size: .; d_call: .; j_call: TRBJ1-2; cdr3_nt: TGTGCTAGTGCCTCCGAAACCTTCGTCTATGGCTACACCTTC; cdr3_aa: CASASETFVYGYTF
v_call: TRBV15; cdr3_length: 14; clone_size: .; d_call: .; j_call: TRBJ2-3; cdr3_nt: TGTGCCACCAGCCCCCGGAGTCCGAAGGATACGCAGTATTTT; cdr3_aa: CATSPRSPKDTQYF
v_call: TRBV11-2; cdr3_length: 14; clone_size: .; d_call: .; j_call: TRBJ1-5; cdr3_nt: TGTGCCAGCAGCTTAGTGACGGTTTCTCAGCCCCAGCATTTT; cdr3_aa: CASSLVTVSQPQHF
v_call: TRBV11-2; cdr3_length: 16; clone_size: .; d_call: TRBD2; j_call: TRBJ2-2; cdr3_nt: TGTGCCAGCAGTCCTCCGGGACTAGCGGGATCCGGGGAGCTGTTTTTT; cdr3_aa: CASSPPGLAGSGELFF
v_call: TRBV6-5; cdr3_length: 14; clone_size: .; d_call: .; j_call: TRBJ2-7; cdr3_nt: TGTGCCAGAGAAGCAGGACTTGTGTGCTACGAGCAGTACTTC; cdr3_aa: CAREAGLVCYEQYF
v_call: TRBV25-1; cdr3_length: 14; clone_size: .; d_call: .; j_call: TRBJ2-5; cdr3_nt: TGTGCCAGCAGTGATGCGGGGGCCTCAGAGACCCAGTACTTC; cdr3_aa: CASSDAGASETQYF
v_call: TRBV7-7; cdr3_length: 17; clone_size: .; d_call: TRBD1; j_call: TRBJ2-6; cdr3_nt: TGTGCCAGCAGCCCACGGACAGGAAGCTCTGGGGCCAACGTCCTGACTTTC; cdr3_aa: CASSPRTGSSGANVLTF
v_call: TRBV15; cdr3_length: 15; clone_size: .; d_call: .; j_call: TRBJ2-1; cdr3_nt: TGTGCCACCAGCAGAGATAGGGGGACCTACAATGAGCAGTTCTTC; cdr3_aa: CATSRDRGTYNEQFF
v_call: TRBV10-3; cdr3_length: 12; clone_size: once; d_call: TRBD2; j_call: TRBJ2-5; cdr3_nt: TGTGCCTCCAAAGCGGGAGGAGAGACCCAGTACTTC; cdr3_aa: CASKAGGETQYF
v_call: TRBV11-3; cdr3_length: 14; clone_size: once; d_call: TRBD2; j_call: TRBJ2-7; cdr3_nt: TGTGCCAGCAGCCCCGGGACTAGCGGCTACGAGCAGTACTTC; cdr3_aa: CASSPGTSGYEQYF
v_call: TRBV7-8; cdr3_length: 16; clone_size: .; d_call: TRBD1; j_call: TRBJ2-7; cdr3_nt: TGTGCCAGCAGCTCAGCCGGGACAGGAGCAATCTACGAGCAGTACTTC; cdr3_aa: CASSSAGTGAIYEQYF
v_call: TRBV5-5; cdr3_length: 15; clone_size: .; d_call: .; j_call: TRBJ2-4; cdr3_nt: TGTGCCAGCAGCCGAGAGGGGGGAGCCAAAAACATTCAGTACTTC; cdr3_aa: CASSREGGAKNIQYF
v_call: TRBV25-1; cdr3_length: 18; clone_size: .; d_call: TRBD2; j_call: TRBJ2-5; cdr3_nt: TGTGCCAGCAGTGAATGGGCGGGGGGGACCAACCCCCAGGAGACCCAGTACTTC; cdr3_aa: CASSEWAGGTNPQETQYF
v_call: TRBV29-1; cdr3_length: 14; clone_size: .; d_call: .; j_call: TRBJ1-2; cdr3_nt: TGCAGCGTCTGCCGGGACGGGGCTAACTATGGCTACACCTTC; cdr3_aa: CSVCRDGANYGYTF
v_call: TRBV5-1; cdr3_length: 14; clone_size: .; d_call: .; j_call: TRBJ1-2; cdr3_nt: TGCGCCAGCAGCTTGGCGGCAGAAATCTATGGCTACACCTTC; cdr3_aa: CASSLAAEIYGYTF
v_call: TRBV7-9; cdr3_length: 13; clone_size: .; d_call: .; j_call: TRBJ2-5; cdr3_nt: TGTGCCAGCAGTGTACGGGGGCAAGAGACCCAGTACTTC; cdr3_aa: CASSVRGQETQYF
v_call: TRBV28; cdr3_length: 13; clone_size: .; d_call: .; j_call: TRBJ2-1; cdr3_nt: TGTGCCAGCAGTTTAGGCACTAGGCGGGAGCAGTTCTTC; cdr3_aa: CASSLGTRREQFF
v_call: TRBV7-9; cdr3_length: 16; clone_size: .; d_call: .; j_call: TRBJ2-2; cdr3_nt: TGTGCCAGCAGCTTAGGTTATAGGCCGAACACCGGGGAGCTGTTTTTT; cdr3_aa: CASSLGYRPNTGELFF
v_call: TRBV4-1; cdr3_length: 16; clone_size: .; d_call: .; j_call: TRBJ2-6; cdr3_nt: TGCGCCAGCAGCCAAGATCTTTCCTCTGGGGCCAACGTCCTGACTTTC; cdr3_aa: CASSQDLSSGANVLTF